This T cell receptor (beta chain) was recovered during a study of blood T cell repertoires in COVID-19. Study context: There were acute and convalescent COVID-19 samples, and they came from the United States, Italy and Spain. Nucleic acid was either cDNA or gDNA, and it came from T cells, B-cell-depleted T cells, or PBMCs.

In the authors' methods: Reference gene primer amplification gave estimated nucleated cell counts. Using immunoSEQ multiplex PCR, the repertoire was profiled, and TCRdb retains in-frame clones only, with some absent. V, J and clone size are taken as reported in that table, and D and trimming were inferred from the DNA itself. The table has roughly 140,000 clones, less than 85% seen once. The sequencing sample was made of peripheral blood. The receptor's source is a human donor in a cohort sampled during active COVID-19.

The CDR3 reads CASSPRTRRTGELFF. CDR3 DNA: TGTGCCAGCTCACCCAGGACAAGGCGGACCGGGGAGCTGTTTTTT. The chain couples TRBV18 to TRBJ2-2; possible D gene TRBD1, 5 bases. The V end lost 3 bases, the J end lost 5 bases, and 13 bases lay between the germline ends. The length of the CDR3 is 15 residues. Germline values: CDR1 KGHSH, CDR2 LQKENI.